This TCR beta chain was recorded in a study of T cell responses to AZD1222 COVID-19 vaccine. Study conclusions and caveats: Along spike, vaccine-associated CD4 TCRs were found throughout, with dominance at 160-218 and 743-854.

A remark on this clone: The antigen remains undetermined.

The assay was immunoSEQ multiplex PCR, and TCRdb's table has in-frame clones only and misses some. The sample includes roughly 180,000 clones, about 90% of them seen just once. Germline-derived CDR1 and CDR2 are MNHNS and SASEGT. Deletions cut 0 bases from V and 0 bases from J, with 6 bases between. The CDR3 length is 15 residues. The receptor's source is an adult in good health. The chain recombines TRBV6-1 with TRBJ2-4; D remains unclear. The specimen was peripheral blood, collected on day 0 of AZD1222 vaccination. The CDR3 loop reads CASSEAWGAKNIQYF. The DNA for the CDR3 is TGTGCCAGCAGTGAAGCTTGGGGAGCCAAAAACATTCAGTACTTC.